This T cell receptor (beta chain) was sequenced for a study of graft-versus-host responses after intestinal transplantation. Study at large: Each recipient received a multivisceral, liver-intestinal, or isolated intestinal graft.

Overall study findings and caveats: GvH clones detected in recipient marrow included some appearing first in ileum or blood.

Notes on this clone: Its antigen is unknown.

This CDR3 contains 18 residues. Germline CDR1 and CDR2: MNHEY and SMNVEV (reference sequence). Unmatched junction bases numbered 19, after V lost 5 bases and J lost 7 bases. Measured with immunoSEQ multiplex PCR; TCRdb has only the in-frame clones, and not every one. The top ten clones hold 3.5% to 5% of a sample with roughly 40,000 clones, 90% to 95% of them seen once. The receptor comes from a human patient who received an intestinal transplant, so some T cells may come from the graft donor. This chain uses TRBV27 with TRBJ2-3; 9 bases align to TRBD2. The specimen comprised PBMCs, sampled 524 days after transplant. The CDR3: CASSRDRVFAGGPYTQYF. CDR3 nucleotides: TGTGCCAGCAGTCGGGACCGAGTTTTTGCGGGAGGGCCATATACGCAGTATTTT.